These 19 T cell receptor beta chains originate from one sample sequenced in a study of blood T cells in healthy people across ages. The authors ran a second PCR of roughly 6 to 12 cycles using a sample-barcoded 5' primer and a J-beta primer mix. TCRdb ran MiXCR on the 5' RACE reads and lists one entry per CDR3 protein. This table holds around 580,000 distinct CDR3 sequences, 40% to 50% found once. Sequenced material: blood. The receptors come from an older man in good health.

This chain links TRBV4-2 with TRBJ2-4; 7 bases align to TRBD2. The DNA end is more similar to TRBJ2-7, so the J call may be wrong. CDR1 is LGHNA and CDR2 is YNFKEQ in the germline V gene. The CDR3 loop spans 16 amino acids. The CDR3 DNA sequence: TGTGCCAGCAGCCAAGAGGGTCACGGCGGGAGCTACGAGCAGTACTTC. The encoded protein is CASSQEGHGGSYEQYF.

This clonotype was detected many times. This sequence joins TRBV7-9 and TRBJ1-2; D uncertain. V was cut by 3 bases and J by 7 bases, with 15 bases left in between. This CDR3 region has 14 residues. Germline V CDR1 and CDR2: SEHNR, FQNEAQ (reference sequence). In nucleotides, the CDR3 is TGTGCCAGCAGCTTTTCTACGGGGTTCGGTGGCTACACCTTC. Its translation is CASSFSTGFGGYTF.

The chain carries TRBV15 and TRBJ1-1, with 7 bases lining up with TRBD1. CDR3 length: 15 amino acids. The junction had 10 bases not matched to a gene; V was cut back by 0 bases and J by 9 bases. CDR1 is LNHNV and CDR2 is YYDKDF in the germline V gene (reference sequence). The chain's CDR3 is CATSRDHPGTAQAFF. The CDR3 DNA sequence: TGTGCCACCAGCAGAGATCATCCCGGGACAGCCCAAGCTTTCTTT.

The V and J genes are TRBV12-3 or TRBV12-4 and TRBJ2-3, with D uncertain. CDR3 length: 12 residues. Trimming stripped 6 bases from V and 5 bases from J, with 9 bases between. CDR3 DNA sequence: TGTGCCAGCAGCCTACCGGTAGATACGCAGTATTTT. Its protein product is CASSLPVDTQYF.

Only a few counts were recorded for this clonotype. The rearrangement uses TRBV27 and TRBJ2-1; the D gene is possibly TRBD1 (7 bases). V was cut by 3 bases and J by 6 bases, with 15 bases left in between. CDR1 MNHEY and CDR2 SMNVEV come from the germline V gene (reference sequence). The CDR3 runs 15 residues. The CDR3 spells CASSFTGEVGNEQFF. The CDR3 DNA reads TGTGCCAGCAGTTTTACAGGGGAGGTCGGCAATGAGCAGTTCTTC.

V gene TRBV21-1 combines with J gene TRBJ2-7; TRBD1 is the table's D call and was not checked against the DNA. TRBV21-1 is described as a pseudogene. CDR3 length: 16 residues. The CDR3 DNA is TGTGCCAGCAGCAAAGCGCAGGAGGGGCGCATCTACGAGCAGTACTTC. Residues: CASSKAQEGRIYEQYF.

This clonotype was counted a few times. The rearrangement uses TRBV27 and TRBJ2-3, with D tentatively TRBD1 or TRBD2 (5 bases each). Germline-derived CDR1 and CDR2 are MNHEY and SMNVEV (reference sequence). The CDR3 loop spans 18 amino acids. V shed 2 bases and J shed 4 bases, with 22 bases lying between them. CDR3 coding DNA: TGTGCCAGCAGTTTAGGGACGCTAGGCCCCGGGACGGCAGATACGCAGTATTTT. Translation gives CASSLGTLGPGTADTQYF.

V and J are TRBV12-3 or TRBV12-4 and TRBJ2-5; D may be TRBD1 or TRBD2 (5 bases each). With 3 bases removed from V and 5 bases from J, the gap between germline ends came to 10 bases. CDR3 length equals 13 residues. For the CDR3, the DNA is TGTGCCAGCAGTTTCGGGGCGCGGGAGACCCAGTACTTC. Translation: CASSFGARETQYF.

This sequence joins TRBV18 and TRBJ2-3, with 11 bases lining up with TRBD2. This CDR3 comprises 17 residues. Germline values: CDR1 KGHSH, CDR2 LQKENI. V shed 3 bases, J shed 2 bases, and the junction held 7 bases outside the gene matches. CDR3: CASSPRIAGGTTDTQYF. The CDR3 DNA follows: TGTGCCAGCTCACCGAGGATAGCGGGAGGGACCACAGATACGCAGTATTTT.

V gene TRBV20-1 combines with J gene TRBJ2-4; 11 nucleotides line up with TRBD2. The last part of the DNA fits TRBJ2-7 better; the J call may be wrong. This CDR3 region has 14 residues. Per germline, CDR1 DFQATT and CDR2 SNEGSKA (reference sequence). The CDR3 DNA reads as TGCAGTGCTCAACTAGCGGGAGTACACTACGAGCAGTACTTC. The encoded protein is CSAQLAGVHYEQYF.

This clonotype appeared many times. The chain links TRBV6-6 to TRBJ2-3, with no clear D. V was trimmed by 5 bases and J by 3 bases, leaving 6 bases between them. The germline V gene encodes CDR1 MNHNY and CDR2 SVGAGI (reference sequence). The CDR3 totals 12 residues. The CDR3 is CASSRETDTQYF. The CDR3 region has the DNA TGTGCCAGCAGTAGGGAAACAGATACGCAGTATTTT.

The rearrangement links TRBV2 to TRBJ1-5; 7 nucleotides align to TRBD1. The CDR3 runs to 14 residues. V was clipped by 8 bases and J by 5 bases; unmatched bases: 9. CDR1 and CDR2 (germline): SNHLY, FYNNEI. CDR3: CASGSQGGDQPQHF. In DNA, the CDR3 is TGTGCCAGCGGCTCCCAGGGGGGAGATCAGCCCCAGCATTTT.

V usage is TRBV5-5 and J usage is TRBJ2-7; 9 bases fit TRBD1. The DNA end is a closer match to TRBJ2-5, so the J assignment may be wrong. Germline V gene sequence: CDR1 SGHKS, CDR2 YYEKEE (reference sequence). The CDR3 loop spans 16 amino acids. The CDR3 nucleotides read TGTGCCAGCAGCTTAGGGTTGGGACAGGGTGAAGAGACCCAGTACTTC. Translation: CASSLGLGQGEETQYF.

Only a few counts were recorded for this clonotype. The genes are TRBV7-9 and TRBJ2-2; no definite D call. This CDR3 has 17 residues. V was pared by 4 bases and J by 2 bases, with 17 bases between. Germline-derived CDR1 and CDR2 are SEHNR and FQNEAQ (reference sequence). DNA of the CDR3: TGTGCCAGCAGCTCCCATCCTCCTAACTTTAACACCGGGGAGCTGTTTTTT. This gives the protein CASSSHPPNFNTGELFF.

V and J are TRBV7-9 and TRBJ2-2, with D uncertain. The germline CDR1 and CDR2 sequences are SEHNR and FQNEAQ (reference sequence). V was pared by 3 bases and J by 0 bases, with 8 bases between. This CDR3 has 15 amino acids. As DNA, the CDR3 is TGTGCCAGCAGCTTGATCACCGCGAACACCGGGGAGCTGTTTTTT. It yields the protein CASSLITANTGELFF.

The chain couples TRBV28 to TRBJ1-4; D ambiguous. Germline CDR1 reads MDHEN; CDR2 reads SYDVKM. V lost 4 bases and J lost 8, with 8 bases in between. The CDR3 has 12 amino acids. The chain's CDR3 is CASSSDREKLFF. Written as DNA, the CDR3 is TGTGCCAGCAGTTCCGATCGCGAAAAACTGTTTTTT. Using reference TRBV28 and TRBJ1-4 for the parts outside the CDR3, the full variable domain is DVKVTQSSRYLVKRTGEKVFLECVQDMDHENMFWYRQDPGLGLRLIYFSYDVKMKEKGDIPEGYSVSREKKERFSLILESASTNQTSMYLCASSSDREKLFFGSGTQLSVL.

This clonotype came up a few times. The J gene is TRBJ2-3, the V gene TRBV6-5; D is uncertain. This CDR3 is 14 amino acids long. The germline CDR1 and CDR2 sequences are MNHEY and SVGAGI. Trimming pared 5 bases from V and 0 bases from J, leaving 9 bases between. The CDR3 sequence: CASSRSPSTDTQYF. The DNA for the CDR3 is TGTGCCAGCAGTCGATCGCCTAGCACAGATACGCAGTATTTT.

This clonotype was seen many times. The gene calls are TRBV7-9 and TRBJ2-7, with 7 bases that match TRBD2. CDR1 and CDR2 from the germline V gene are SEHNR and FQNEAQ (reference sequence). Trimming cost V 6 bases and J 5 bases; bases outside gene matches: 1. The CDR3 loop spans 11 amino acids. The CDR3 protein is CASRRGDEQYF. DNA of the CDR3: TGTGCCAGCAGACGGGGGGACGAGCAGTACTTC.

J is TRBJ1-3 and V is TRBV11-2; D gene unclear. This CDR3 is 14 amino acids long. Germline-derived CDR1 and CDR2 are SGHAT and FQNNGV. V was trimmed by 3 bases and J by 4 bases, leaving 10 bases between them. CDR3: CASSLWNSGNTIYF. Here the CDR3 DNA reads TGTGCCAGCAGCTTGTGGAACTCCGGAAACACCATATATTTT. The full variable domain, completed using reference TRBV11-2 and TRBJ1-3, is EAGVAQSPRYKIIEKRQSVAFWCNPISGHATLYWYQQILGQGPKLLIQFQNNGVVDDSQLPKDRFSAERLKGVDSTLKIQPAKLEDSAVYLCASSLWNSGNTIYFGEGSWLTVV.